This TCR beta chain was identified during a study of cytomegalovirus exposure and HLA in healthy donors. Overall study results and limits: In a later analysis, at a false discovery rate of 0.05, under 20,000 TCR beta sequences matched HLA alleles.

With 60 Vbeta and 13 Jbeta primers, the PCR was carried out. Assay used: immunoSEQ multiplex PCR; TCRdb lists only in-frame clones, some missing. The profile shows about 200,000 clones, 70% of them singletons. This clone was observed a few times. Its antigen is as yet unknown. This CDR3 contains 14 residues. Germline-derived CDR1 and CDR2 are MGHRA and YSYEKL. V trimming: 1 base; J trimming: 4 bases; junction bases outside the gene matches: 3. Among the donors, all were healthy bone marrow donors. The specimen sequenced was PBMCs. The sequence derives from a man in his forties in good health and CMV-seropositive. The gene calls are TRBV4-1 and TRBJ1-2; 7 bases line up with TRBD1. CDR3 amino acids: CASSQVQGFYGYTF. The CDR3, as DNA: TGCGCCAGCAGCCAAGTACAGGGGTTCTATGGCTACACCTTC.